This is a list of T cell receptor beta chains from one sample in a study of OX40 agonist ivuxolimab in advanced cancers. TCRdb's copy holds only in-frame clones and misses some; the assay was immunoSEQ multiplex PCR. In the table there are approximately 42,000 clones, roughly four fifths of which are singletons. The input for sequencing was CD4+ or CD8+ T cells sorted from blood, taken in a trial of the OX40 agonist ivuxolimab. The receptors were gathered from an adult with an advanced solid tumor such as melanoma, head and neck, liver or kidney cancer. CDR3s include the opening cysteine and the closing phenylalanine or tryptophan. Fields, in order: clone size, D gene, J gene, V gene, CDR3 protein, CDR3 DNA. A D gene is named only where the DNA matches it firmly. The listing skips clone size in some rows; elsewhere it reads once, few, many or a size class.

once | . | TRBJ2-7 | TRBV11-3 | CASSGGGVNEQYF | TGTGCCAGCAGCGGAGGGGGAGTCAACGAGCAGTACTTC
. | . | TRBJ2-3 | TRBV2 | CASSPRPVGTDTQYF | TGTGCCAGCAGTCCCAGACCAGTCGGCACAGATACGCAGTATTTT
. | TRBD2 | TRBJ2-5 | TRBV5-1 | CASSLEGSGRASETQYF | TGCGCCAGCAGCTTGGAGGGTAGCGGGAGGGCCAGCGAGACCCAGTACTTC
. | TRBD1 | TRBJ1-5 | TRBV28 | CASTISGTGVQPQHF | TGTGCCAGCACCATTTCCGGGACAGGGGTTCAGCCCCAGCATTTT
. | TRBD1 | TRBJ2-5 | TRBV5-1 | CASSNTGTGEETQYF | TGCGCCAGCAGCAACACCGGGACAGGGGAGGAGACCCAGTACTTC
. | . | TRBJ2-3 | TRBV18 | CASSPPNQGTDTQYF | TGTGCCAGCTCACCCCCCAACCAGGGTACAGATACGCAGTATTTT
few | TRBD2 | TRBJ2-2 | TRBV19 | CASSSLAGGPSGELFF | TGTGCCAGTTCTTCCTTAGCGGGAGGGCCCTCCGGGGAGCTGTTTTTT
. | TRBD2 | TRBJ2-1 | TRBV4-3 | CASSQTLNLGTSGRRGNEQFF | TGCGCCAGCAGCCAAACTCTCAACCTTGGGACTAGCGGGAGGAGAGGCAATGAGCAGTTCTTC
few | . | TRBJ1-1 | TRBV7-8 | CASLAGTYTEAFF | TGTGCCAGCCTGGCCGGAACTTACACTGAAGCTTTCTTT
. | . | TRBJ1-2 | TRBV5-6 | CASSLDNRAEDTF | TGTGCCAGCAGCTTGGACAACAGGGCCGAAGACACCTTC
. | TRBD2 | TRBJ2-1 | TRBV7-3 | CASSQAGVNEQFF | TGTGCCAGCAGCCAAGCGGGAGTCAATGAGCAGTTCTTC
. | . | TRBJ1-3 | TRBV19 | CASSINAAATSGNTIYF | TGTGCCAGTAGTATAAACGCCGCAGCCACCTCTGGAAACACCATATATTTT
. | . | TRBJ1-2 | TRBV5-6 | CASSYVSGLTNYGYTF | TGTGCCAGCAGTTATGTCTCCGGACTAACTAACTATGGCTACACCTTC
. | . | TRBJ2-3 | TRBV19 | CASSSWPDTDTQYF | TGTGCCAGTAGTTCCTGGCCGGACACGGATACTCAGTATTTT
. | TRBD1 | TRBJ1-6 | TRBV6-5 | CASSLTGVNSPLHF | TGTGCCAGCAGTCTTACAGGGGTTAATTCACCCCTCCACTTT
. | . | TRBJ1-5 | TRBV19 | CASSMIRINQPQHF | TGTGCCAGTAGTATGATCAGGATTAATCAGCCCCAGCATTTT
. | TRBD2 | TRBJ2-5 | TRBV9 | CASSVSWTSGTGQETQYF | TGTGCCAGCAGCGTTTCCTGGACTAGCGGGACAGGTCAAGAGACCCAGTACTTC
. | . | TRBJ1-2 | TRBV25-1 | CASSEWAGDGYTF | TGTGCCAGCAGTGAATGGGCAGGGGATGGCTACACCTTC
. | . | TRBJ2-3 | TRBV7-2 | CASSLDTDTQYF | TGTGCCAGCAGCTTAGACACAGATACGCAGTATTTT
. | TRBD1 | TRBJ1-2 | TRBV29-1 | CSVEDGRGRGYTF | TGCAGCGTTGAAGACGGCAGGGGGCGAGGCTACACCTTC
once | TRBD2 | TRBJ2-3 | TRBV6-6 | CASSPLLAGNTDTQYF | TGTGCCAGCAGTCCGTTACTAGCGGGAAACACAGATACGCAGTATTTT
. | TRBD1 | TRBJ2-7 | TRBV14 | CASSPQGANEQYF | TGTGCCAGCAGCCCACAGGGGGCCAACGAGCAGTACTTC
. | . | TRBJ1-4 | TRBV5-4 | CASSSGRSNEKLFF | TGTGCCAGCAGCTCGGGACGGAGTAATGAAAAACTGTTTTTT
. | . | TRBJ1-5 | TRBV21-1 | CASSKPPPETTGSQDNQPQHF | TGTGCCAGCAGCAAACCTCCGCCGGAGACTACAGGGTCGCAAGACAATCAGCCCCAGCATTTT
. | TRBD2 | TRBJ2-2 | TRBV7-3 | CASSPPQGTSGTGELFF | TGTGCCAGCAGCCCACCTCAAGGCACTAGCGGAACCGGGGAGCTGTTTTTT
. | . | TRBJ2-3 | TRBV18 | CASSQSRDTQYF | TGTGCCAGCTCCCAATCGAGAGATACGCAGTATTTT
. | . | TRBJ2-2 | TRBV21-1 | CASSKVGWQRYSNTGELFF | TGTGCCAGCAGCAAAGTAGGATGGCAGCGATACTCGAACACCGGGGAGCTGTTTTTT